Listed here is a single TCR beta chain. The antigen remains unidentified. Patients included in sequencing had previously demonstrated CD8+CD57+ cell expansion by flow cytometry. Receipt of therapy had not occurred in any patient by the time of blood sampling. The data stem from a study of CD8+CD57+ T cells in acquired aplastic anemia. Looking at the study overall: Yields of DNA that came from sorted CD4+ and CD8+ cells averaged 3.2 ug. Whole-study results and caveats: Twenty-nine CD8+ CDR3 sequences were shared between patients and controls. Between the patient and control groups, CD8+ Simpson's diversity did not differ significantly.

Investigators profiled TCR beta VDJ and CDR3 from genomic DNA template. TCRdb re-derived calls from the reads in MiXCR, one entry per CDR3 protein. The repertoire includes some 160,000 distinct CDR3 sequences, roughly 50% of them detected once, and roughly 30% sits in the top ten. The CDR3 covers 14 residues. V dropped 5 bases and J dropped 12 bases, with 23 bases sitting between them. The V gene's germline CDR1 is DFQATT and CDR2 SNEGSKA (reference sequence). The chain is built from TRBV20-1 and TRBJ2-1; perhaps TRBD2 as D (6 bases). The sequence came from a human donor with aplastic anemia. The sequencing sample was made of sorted CD4+, CD8+, or CD8+CD57+ T cells (not recorded which) from PBMCs. The CDR3, as DNA: TGCAGTGCTTGGCAGGAGGGTCGATCTAATACGCAGTTCTTC. This sequence encodes CSAWQEGRSNTQFF.